One and the same sample provided the 14 T cell receptor beta chains below, sequenced in a study of cytomegalovirus exposure and HLA in healthy donors. The study ran its PCR with 60 Vbeta and 13 Jbeta primers. Profiling relied on immunoSEQ multiplex PCR, and the TCRdb table lists in-frame clones only, not all of them. This table has over 100,000 clones, more than 75% appearing once. Sequencing was performed on PBMCs. The source of these receptors is a female donor in good health and CMV-seronegative.

This clone was recorded a few times. The chain employs TRBV7-3 and TRBJ1-1; 7 positions match TRBD1. The V segment lost 5 bases and the J segment 2 bases; nucleotides outside the gene matches: 5. The germline V gene encodes CDR1 SGHTA and CDR2 FQGTGA. The CDR3 is 14 amino acids. The CDR3 sequence: CASSLGTANTEAFF. DNA of the CDR3: TGTGCCAGCAGCCTCGGGACAGCTAACACTGAAGCTTTCTTT.

The chain carries TRBV28 and TRBJ2-7; maybe TRBD1 (6 bases). From germline, CDR1 is MDHEN and CDR2 SYDVKM. The V and J ends lost 1 base and 1 base respectively, with 8 bases between them. This CDR3 is 14 amino acids long. CDR3 loop: CASSLYQGSYEQYF. The DNA of the CDR3 is TGTGCCAGCAGTTTATATCAGGGGTCCTACGAGCAGTACTTC.

J is TRBJ1-2 and V is TRBV6-4, with a possible D match to TRBD1 (5 bases). The V gene's germline CDR1 is MRHNA and CDR2 SNTAGT. The ends were cut back, 0 bases at V and 1 base at J, with 9 bases in the middle. The CDR3 totals 15 residues. This CDR3 reads CASSDSGDFNYGYTF. As DNA, the CDR3 is TGTGCCAGCAGTGACTCAGGGGACTTTAACTATGGCTACACCTTC.

The chain has TRBV27 and TRBJ1-6; no definite D call. V lost 5 bases to trimming and J lost 8 bases, with 13 bases between them. CDR1 is MNHEY, CDR2 SMNVEV, per germline (reference sequence). The CDR3 sequence is 14 residues long. CDR3 sequence (DNA): TGTGCCAGCAGTCCACTTACTAGGTATTCACCCCTCCACTTT. Translation gives CASSPLTRYSPLHF.

The J gene is TRBJ2-1, the V gene TRBV11-2; TRBD2 is a possible D gene (6 bases). CDR3 size: 14 residues. CDR1 is SGHAT, CDR2 FQNNGV, per germline. V lost 3 bases, J lost 2 bases, and 8 bases lay in between. The CDR3 sequence is CASSFSGTYNEQFF. The CDR3 bases are TGTGCCAGCAGCTTTAGCGGAACCTACAATGAGCAGTTCTTC.

This clone was seen more than once but under ten times. The chain joins TRBV28 to TRBJ1-4, with D possibly being TRBD1 (5 bases). V lost 2 bases and J lost 4, with 11 bases in between. The CDR3 length is 15 residues. Germline CDR1 reads MDHEN; CDR2 reads SYDVKM. CDR3 protein: CASSLRGGYNEKLFF. The CDR3 nucleotides read TGTGCCAGCAGTTTACGGGGGGGATATAATGAAAAACTGTTTTTT. Together with reference TRBV28 and TRBJ1-4, the CDR3 gives the full variable domain: DVKVTQSSRYLVKRTGEKVFLECVQDMDHENMFWYRQDPGLGLRLIYFSYDVKMKEKGDIPEGYSVSREKKERFSLILESASTNQTSMYLCASSLRGGYNEKLFFGSGTQLSVL.

This chain links TRBV6-6 with TRBJ2-7; 11 nucleotides align to TRBD2. Germline-derived CDR1 and CDR2 are MNHNY and SVGAGI (reference sequence). The CDR3 covers 16 residues. Trimming removed 5 bases from V and 2 bases from J; junction bases left unmatched: 8. The CDR3 DNA follows: TGTGCCAGCAGTCCTTTAGCGGGAGGGAAACCCTACGAGCAGTACTTC. This translates into CASSPLAGGKPYEQYF.

This clone was detected a few times. J is TRBJ2-2 and V is TRBV18, with TRBD2 identical over 10 bases. The CDR3 has 15 amino acids. Germline V lookup: CDR1 KGHSH, CDR2 LQKENI. J gave up 4 bases and V 3 bases, and 2 bases lay outside the gene matches. CDR3 residues: CASSPTSGTTGELFF. The CDR3 DNA reads TGTGCCAGCTCACCCACTAGCGGGACCACCGGGGAGCTGTTTTTT. Using reference TRBV18 and TRBJ2-2 for the parts outside the CDR3, the full variable domain is NAGVMQNPRHLVRRRGQEARLRCSPMKGHSHVYWYRQLPEEGLKFMVYLQKENIIDESGMPKERFSAEFPKEGPSILRIQQVVRGDSAAYFCASSPTSGTTGELFFGEGSRLTVL.

This chain connects TRBV5-4 to TRBJ2-2; 8 nucleotides agree with TRBD2. Germline trimming cut 1 base from V and 3 bases from J; bases unmatched to any gene: 8. Germline CDR1 reads SGHNT; CDR2 reads YYREEE (reference sequence). The CDR3 is 17 residues long. This CDR3 is CASSLSSGPGDTGELFF. The CDR3 DNA reads TGTGCCAGCAGCTTGTCTAGCGGGCCTGGAGACACCGGGGAGCTGTTTTTT.

This clone was found a few times. This chain joins TRBV11-2 and TRBJ2-7, with D possibly matching TRBD1 (6 bases). In germline, CDR1 is SGHAT, CDR2 FQNNGV. V was shortened by 4 bases and J by 1 base, with 17 bases between the two germline ends. The CDR3 loop spans 16 amino acids. The CDR3 DNA sequence: TGTGCCAGCAGCTCGGTTAACAGGGTCGGTTCCTACGAGCAGTACTTC. Translated, it gives CASSSVNRVGSYEQYF. Full variable domain (outside the CDR3, taken from reference TRBV11-2 and TRBJ2-7): EAGVAQSPRYKIIEKRQSVAFWCNPISGHATLYWYQQILGQGPKLLIQFQNNGVVDDSQLPKDRFSAERLKGVDSTLKIQPAKLEDSAVYLCASSSVNRVGSYEQYFGPGTRLTVT.

The rearrangement uses TRBV20-1 and TRBJ2-7, with D perhaps TRBD2 (6 bases). Between the trimmed V and J ends, which lost 4 bases and 7 bases, there was a span of 11 bases. Germline loops: CDR1 DFQATT, CDR2 SNEGSKA (reference sequence). The CDR3 covers 11 residues. The CDR3 is CSATGSGEQYF. The CDR3 nucleotides are TGCAGTGCTACCGGGAGCGGTGAGCAGTACTTC.

Only a few counts were recorded for this clone. The rearrangement uses TRBV7-9 and TRBJ2-2; 8 positions agree with TRBD2. V trimming: 6 bases; J trimming: 4 bases; junction bases outside the gene matches: 7. Germline loops: CDR1 SEHNR, CDR2 FQNEAQ (reference sequence). The CDR3 is 15 amino acids. The CDR3 DNA is TGTGCCAGCAGACAAGCGGGAGTCGGCACCGGGGAGCTGTTTTTT. Amino acids: CASRQAGVGTGELFF.

CDR3 region: CASSFSGQGPYEQYF. In DNA form, the CDR3 reads TGCGCCAGCAGCTTTTCTGGACAGGGACCTTACGAGCAGTACTTC. The chain recombines TRBV4-3 with TRBJ2-7, with TRBD1 matching 8 bases. V lost 5 bases to trimming and J lost 4 bases; unmatched junction nucleotides: 10. CDR1 and CDR2 (germline): LGHNA, YSLEER. This CDR3 has 15 amino acids.

The V and J genes are TRBV15 and TRBJ2-1; TRBD2 is a possible D gene (5 bases). V was pared by 0 bases and J by 8 bases, with 14 bases between. The CDR3 sequence is 15 residues long. Germline-derived CDR1 and CDR2 are LNHNV and YYDKDF (reference sequence). The CDR3 sequence is CATSRETSNIHEQFF. The CDR3, as DNA: TGTGCCACCAGCAGAGAAACTAGTAATATCCATGAGCAGTTCTTC.